A selection of T cell receptor beta chains follows, all from one sample in a study of cytomegalovirus exposure and HLA in healthy donors. Produced via immunoSEQ multiplex PCR; TCRdb's table is partial and in-frame only. The table has 150,000 to 200,000 clones, more than 75% seen once. Sequencing was performed on PBMCs. The receptors shown here come from a woman aged 18-29 years in good health and CMV-seronegative. Both conserved end residues are part of each CDR3. Fields, in order: D gene, CDR3 length, J gene, clone size, V gene, CDR3 DNA, CDR3 protein. D genes are given only for firm matches. Only part of the rows carry a size: once, few, many, or a class if the clone is expanded.

D gene: TRBD2; CDR3 length: 16; J gene: TRBJ2-3; clone size: NA; V gene: TRBV29-1; CDR3 DNA: TGCAGCGTTACGAAACATCTACTAGCGGGAGAAGATACGCAGTATTTT; CDR3 protein: CSVTKHLLAGEDTQYF
D gene: NA; CDR3 length: 12; J gene: TRBJ1-1; clone size: once; V gene: TRBV19; CDR3 DNA: TGTGCCAGTAGTGGCTCAGGGTGGGGAGCTTTCTTT; CDR3 protein: CASSGSGWGAFF
D gene: TRBD1; CDR3 length: 21; J gene: TRBJ2-7; clone size: NA; V gene: TRBV2; CDR3 DNA: TGTGCCAGCAGTCGGGATTTGGGGACAGGCGTAGCGGCGGCCAGGAGGGGCGAGCAGTACTTC; CDR3 protein: CASSRDLGTGVAAARRGEQYF
D gene: TRBD1; CDR3 length: 12; J gene: TRBJ1-3; clone size: NA; V gene: TRBV7-9; CDR3 DNA: TGTTCCGCCTTGGGACAGGGTGGCACCATATATTTT; CDR3 protein: CSALGQGGTIYF
D gene: TRBD1; CDR3 length: 14; J gene: TRBJ1-3; clone size: NA; V gene: TRBV18; CDR3 DNA: TGTGCCAGCTCACCCGACAGGGCTGGAAACACCATATATTTT; CDR3 protein: CASSPDRAGNTIYF
D gene: TRBD1; CDR3 length: 15; J gene: TRBJ2-7; clone size: NA; V gene: TRBV6-5; CDR3 DNA: TGTGCCAGCAGCCCGGTTACAGGGGCCCCCTACGAGCAGTACTTC; CDR3 protein: CASSPVTGAPYEQYF
D gene: NA; CDR3 length: 19; J gene: TRBJ1-2; clone size: NA; V gene: TRBV15; CDR3 DNA: TGTGCCACCAGCACCTCTTCATCCTCTTCCTACGACAGCACCTATGGCTACACCTTC; CDR3 protein: CATSTSSSSSYDSTYGYTF
D gene: NA; CDR3 length: 11; J gene: TRBJ2-1; clone size: NA; V gene: TRBV20-1; CDR3 DNA: TGCAGTGCGGCCTCCTACAATGAGCAGTTCTTC; CDR3 protein: CSAASYNEQFF
D gene: TRBD1; CDR3 length: 12; J gene: TRBJ2-7; clone size: NA; V gene: TRBV6-5; CDR3 DNA: TGTGCCAGCAGTTATCAGACAGGGGAGCAGTACTTC; CDR3 protein: CASSYQTGEQYF
D gene: NA; CDR3 length: 13; J gene: TRBJ1-5; clone size: NA; V gene: TRBV7-9; CDR3 DNA: TGTGCCAGCAGCTTAGCCGAGAATCAGCCCCAGCATTTT; CDR3 protein: CASSLAENQPQHF
D gene: NA; CDR3 length: 11; J gene: TRBJ2-2; clone size: NA; V gene: TRBV7-6; CDR3 DNA: TGTGCCAGCAGCGCGAATATGGAGCTGTTTTTT; CDR3 protein: CASSANMELFF
D gene: NA; CDR3 length: 17; J gene: TRBJ1-1; clone size: once; V gene: TRBV5-1; CDR3 DNA: TGCGCCAGCAGCTTGGCCCCCCCCGGGGGGGCCCCGGGCGAAGCTTTCTTT; CDR3 protein: CASSLAPPGGAPGEAFF
D gene: NA; CDR3 length: 12; J gene: TRBJ1-4; clone size: NA; V gene: TRBV19; CDR3 DNA: TGTGCCAGTAGTATCCCCGGGGAAAAACTGTTTTTT; CDR3 protein: CASSIPGEKLFF
D gene: NA; CDR3 length: 13; J gene: TRBJ2-4; clone size: few; V gene: TRBV4-1; CDR3 DNA: TGCGCCAGCAGCCAAGGACTAGTAAACATTCAGTACTTC; CDR3 protein: CASSQGLVNIQYF
D gene: NA; CDR3 length: 16; J gene: TRBJ2-3; clone size: NA; V gene: TRBV28; CDR3 DNA: TGTGCCAGCAGTTTACGGTCCGGGAAAGGTGCAGATACGCAGTATTTT; CDR3 protein: CASSLRSGKGADTQYF
D gene: NA; CDR3 length: 15; J gene: TRBJ2-1; clone size: NA; V gene: TRBV4-2; CDR3 DNA: TGTGCCAGCAGCCAAGGGGGGGGGCTAAACAATGAGCAGTTCTTC; CDR3 protein: CASSQGGGLNNEQFF